The clone carrying this T cell receptor (beta chain) is a singleton in its sample. These data come from a study of blood T cell repertoires in COVID-19. Study details: Samples taken during acute and convalescent COVID-19 were collected in the United States, Italy and Spain. From T cells, B-cell-depleted T cells, or PBMCs came the material, which was cDNA or gDNA.

This CDR3 contains 16 residues. V was pared by 5 bases and J by 6 bases, with 22 bases between. Germline V lookup: CDR1 SGHTA, CDR2 FQGNSA. Original methodology: Reference gene primer amplification gave nucleated cell count estimates. Data came from immunoSEQ multiplex PCR; TCRdb stores just in-frame clones and leaves some out. V and J calls and clone size are those listed in that table; D and trimming were worked out from the DNA. The data hold approximately 170,000 clones, with 65% to 85% observed a single time. This sequence originates from a man aged 70-80 years with active or convalescent COVID-19. The rearrangement links TRBV7-2 to TRBJ1-2, with a possible D match to TRBD1 (5 bases). Sequenced input: peripheral blood. CDR3 coding DNA: TGTGCCAGCAGCCCCCTCCGTAGGAAGGGGCAGAATGGCTACACCTTC. Protein: CASSPLRRKGQNGYTF.